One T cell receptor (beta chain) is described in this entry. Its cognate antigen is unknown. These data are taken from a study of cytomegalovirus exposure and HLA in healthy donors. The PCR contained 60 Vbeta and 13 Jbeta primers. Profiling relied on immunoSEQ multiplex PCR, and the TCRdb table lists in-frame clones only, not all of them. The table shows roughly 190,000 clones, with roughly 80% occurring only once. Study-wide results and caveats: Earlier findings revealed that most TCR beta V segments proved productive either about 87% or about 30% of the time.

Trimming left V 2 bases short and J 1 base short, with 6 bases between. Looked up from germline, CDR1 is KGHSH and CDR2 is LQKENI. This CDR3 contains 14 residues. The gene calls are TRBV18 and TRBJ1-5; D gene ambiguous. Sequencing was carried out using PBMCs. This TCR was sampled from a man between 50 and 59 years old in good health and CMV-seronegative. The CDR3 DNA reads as TGTGCCAGCTCACCAGGGGAGAGCAATCAGCCCCAGCATTTT. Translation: CASSPGESNQPQHF.